A single count supports the clone carrying this TCR beta chain. This table comes from immunoSEQ multiplex PCR, and its TCRdb copy is limited to in-frame clones, with some not included. Of approximately 100,000 clones listed, roughly 91% are singletons. V dropped 2 bases and J dropped 2 bases, with 9 bases sitting between them. CDR3 length: 14 amino acids. The germline CDR1 and CDR2 sequences are MGHDK and SYGVNS. The sample originates from a study of control samples from healthy donors and cancer patients. The sample consisted of blood. The chain employs TRBV25-1 and TRBJ2-5; D not certain. The clonotype comes from a young man in good health. This CDR3 reads CASSERSVQETQYF. Here the CDR3 DNA reads TGTGCCAGCAGTGAACGGTCAGTACAAGAGACCCAGTACTTC.